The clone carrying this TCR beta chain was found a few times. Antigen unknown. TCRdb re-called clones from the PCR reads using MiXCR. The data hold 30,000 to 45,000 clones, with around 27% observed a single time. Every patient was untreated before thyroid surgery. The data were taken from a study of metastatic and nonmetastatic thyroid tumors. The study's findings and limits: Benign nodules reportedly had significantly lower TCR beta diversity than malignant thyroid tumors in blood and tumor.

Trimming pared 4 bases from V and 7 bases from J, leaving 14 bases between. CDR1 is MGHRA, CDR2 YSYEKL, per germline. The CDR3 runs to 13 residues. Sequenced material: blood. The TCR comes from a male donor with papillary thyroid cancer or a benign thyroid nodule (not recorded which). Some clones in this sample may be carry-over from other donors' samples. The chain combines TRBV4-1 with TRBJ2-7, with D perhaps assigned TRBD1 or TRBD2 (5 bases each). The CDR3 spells CASSLGESREQYF. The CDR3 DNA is TGCGCCAGCAGCCTAGGGGAGTCGAGGGAGCAGTACTTC.